Below, one TCR beta chain is given with its context. Profiling relied on immunoSEQ multiplex PCR, and the TCRdb table lists in-frame clones only, not all of them. The table lists 75,000 to 100,000 clones, 80% to 90% of them singletons, with roughly 0.58% in the top ten. The data originate from a study of a mutant IDH1 vaccine in newly diagnosed glioma. About the study: It was radiotherapy, temozolomide, or both that patients received previously, with most receiving both.

The time point here: baseline, week 1 (first vaccination visit). The treatment here: pre-vaccination baseline after standard-of-care therapy. Tumors from donors were new WHO grade 3 or 4 IDH1-mutant astrocytomas with ATRX loss. The CDR3 sequence is 15 residues long. Looked up from germline, CDR1 is SGHAT and CDR2 is FQNNGV. V lost 6 bases and J 0 bases, leaving 12 bases between the germline ends. The clonotype comes from a woman aged 45 to 65 with glioma. This rearrangement joins TRBV11-2 to TRBJ2-1; no firm D call. Sequenced here: PBMCs, sampled from a glioma patient treated with radiotherapy, temozolomide or both. The CDR3 is CASSHTARSYNEQFF. DNA of the CDR3: TGTGCCAGCAGTCACACCGCTCGCTCCTACAATGAGCAGTTCTTC.